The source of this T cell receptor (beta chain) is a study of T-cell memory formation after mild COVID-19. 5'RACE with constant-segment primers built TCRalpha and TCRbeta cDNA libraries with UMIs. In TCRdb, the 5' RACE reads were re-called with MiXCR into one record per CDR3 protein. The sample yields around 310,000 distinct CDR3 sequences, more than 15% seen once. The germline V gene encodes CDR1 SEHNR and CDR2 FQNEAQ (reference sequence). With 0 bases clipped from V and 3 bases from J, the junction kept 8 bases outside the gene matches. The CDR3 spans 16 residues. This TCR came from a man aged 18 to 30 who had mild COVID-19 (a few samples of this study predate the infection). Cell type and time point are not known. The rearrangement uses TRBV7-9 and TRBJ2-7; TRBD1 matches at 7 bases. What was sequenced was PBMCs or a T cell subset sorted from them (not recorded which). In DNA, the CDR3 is TGTGCCAGCAGCTTAGCGCTGCGACAGGGATACTACGAGCAGTACTTC. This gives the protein CASSLALRQGYYEQYF.